These 20 T cell receptor beta chains were sequenced from one sample in a study of cytomegalovirus exposure and HLA in healthy donors. The PCR contained 60 Vbeta and 13 Jbeta primers. Clones were read by immunoSEQ multiplex PCR, and TCRdb kept only the in-frame ones, dropping some. The repertoire holds about 61,000 clones, 80% to 90% seen once, with approximately 1.5% in the top ten. Input material: PBMCs. Every receptor here comes from a man younger than 45 in good health and CMV-seropositive.

V is TRBV7-2 and J is TRBJ2-1, with 8 bases identical to TRBD2. V gave up 5 bases and J gave up 2 bases; unmatched junction bases: 5. The CDR3 totals 15 residues. The germline V gene has CDR1 SGHTA and CDR2 FQGNSA. Here the CDR3 reads CASSLTSGAYNEQFF. The CDR3, as DNA: TGTGCCAGCAGCCTTACTAGCGGAGCCTACAATGAGCAGTTCTTC.

The chain employs TRBV12-1 and TRBJ2-3; the D call TRBD2 from the table was never checked on the DNA. TRBV12-1 is deemed a pseudogene. The CDR3 loop spans 16 amino acids. The CDR3 nucleotides are TGTGCCAGCAGCTTTTCTAAAAGGGGAGGGGCAGATACGCAGTATTTT. As protein: CASSFSKRGGADTQYF.

CDR3 nucleotides: TGTGCCAGCAGCTACTTTCCGGGGCGGGGGCGGGAGGGGCGTGAGCAGTTCTTC. It codes for CASSYFPGRGREGREQFF. The chain recombines TRBV7-3 with TRBJ2-1; 9 nucleotides align to TRBD2. This CDR3 is built from 18 residues. Germline V CDR1 and CDR2: SGHTA, FQGTGA. The J segment lost 9 bases and the V segment lost 4 bases, leaving 19 bases of the junction unmatched.

In regard to this clone: This same CDR3 is encoded by further DNA sequences in the sample. This chain joins TRBV7-3 and TRBJ2-1; 7 nucleotides line up with TRBD2. CDR1 and CDR2 from the germline V gene are SGHTA and FQGTGA. After removal of 2 bases from V and 7 bases from J, the junction contained 5 bases not matched to a gene. There are 14 residues in the CDR3. The CDR3 region has the DNA TGTGCCAGCAGCTTAGCGGGAGTGAGAAATGAGCAGTTCTTC. Its translation is CASSLAGVRNEQFF.

Sample share makes this clone medium-sized. This chain uses TRBV19 with TRBJ1-1, with a weak D call TRBD1 (5 bases). V lost 10 bases and J 6 bases, leaving 24 bases between the germline ends. CDR1 is LNHDA and CDR2 is SQIVND in the germline V gene (reference sequence). This CDR3 is built from 15 residues. CDR3 loop: CATFDKGLSGPEAFF. The CDR3 coding sequence is TGTGCCACCTTTGACAAGGGACTAAGTGGTCCTGAAGCTTTCTTT.

This rearrangement joins TRBV18 to TRBJ2-3; 10 bases fit TRBD2. Germline V lookup: CDR1 KGHSH, CDR2 LQKENI. The CDR3 covers 18 residues. With 5 bases clipped from V and 5 bases from J, the junction kept 16 bases outside the gene matches. The CDR3, as DNA: TGTGCCAGCTCAGGGCGAGCGGGAGGGCCAGCCCACGGAGATACGCAGTATTTT. It codes for CASSGRAGGPAHGDTQYF.

This chain links TRBV9 with TRBJ2-1, with TRBD2 matching 7 bases. V lost 4 bases to trimming and J lost 6 bases; unmatched junction nucleotides: 4. This CDR3 is built from 13 residues. Germline-derived CDR1 and CDR2 are SGDLS and YYNGEE. Here the CDR3 DNA reads TGTGCCAGCAGCCCCGGACTAGTCAATGAGCAGTTCTTC. It translates to CASSPGLVNEQFF.

CDR3 coding DNA: TGTGCCAGCAGGGCGGGGACGGGCGAGCAGTACTTC. This sequence encodes CASRAGTGEQYF. This chain uses TRBV6-1 with TRBJ2-7, with a weak D call TRBD2 (6 bases). V dropped 6 bases and J dropped 6 bases, with 12 bases sitting between them. The CDR3 sequence is 12 residues long. Germline V lookup: CDR1 MNHNS, CDR2 SASEGT.

The chain recombines TRBV5-1 with TRBJ2-2, with TRBD1 identical over 8 bases. Germline trimming cut 4 bases from V and 1 base from J; bases unmatched to any gene: 6. This CDR3 is 16 amino acids long. Germline CDR1 SGHRS, CDR2 YFSETQ. The CDR3 sequence: CASSRGQGRNTGELFF. CDR3 sequence (DNA): TGCGCCAGCAGCCGAGGACAGGGTCGGAACACCGGGGAGCTGTTTTTT.

The chain uses TRBV29-1 and TRBJ1-1; D remains ambiguous. V dropped 1 base and J dropped 8 bases, with 8 bases sitting between them. The CDR3 has 11 residues. The germline CDR1 and CDR2 sequences are SQVTM and ANQGSEA. The CDR3 DNA reads TGCAGCGTTGAAGTCACAGAAGAAGCTTTCTTT. It yields the protein CSVEVTEEAFF.

This clone was recorded only once. This rearrangement joins TRBV19 to TRBJ1-1; no firm D call. The V gene lost 4 bases and the J gene lost 7 bases, with 13 bases spanning the gap. In germline, CDR1 is LNHDA, CDR2 SQIVND (reference sequence). The CDR3 runs to 13 residues. The CDR3 DNA is TGTGCCAGTAGTAGGACGGGGAGTGGTGAAGCTTTCTTT. It specifies CASSRTGSGEAFF.

V gene TRBV29-1 combines with J gene TRBJ2-7; D gene ambiguous. The length of the CDR3 is 11 residues. V was pared by 4 bases and J by 4 bases, with 8 bases between. Germline CDR1 is SQVTM and CDR2 is ANQGSEA. The CDR3 loop is CSVARDYEQYF. The CDR3, as DNA: TGCAGCGTTGCCCGAGATTACGAGCAGTACTTC.

The gene calls are TRBV28 and TRBJ1-2; no clear D. V shed 1 base and J shed 2 bases, with 11 bases lying between them. CDR3 size: 15 residues. Germline assignment: CDR1 MDHEN and CDR2 SYDVKM. CDR3 amino acids: CASSLFTGSNYGYTF. In nucleotides, the CDR3 is TGTGCCAGCAGTTTATTTACGGGGTCAAACTATGGCTACACCTTC.

The rearrangement links TRBV7-2 to TRBJ2-3; no reliable D call. V lost 6 bases, J lost 6 bases, and 10 bases lay in between. The germline gives CDR1 SGHTA, CDR2 FQGNSA. The CDR3 sequence is 12 residues long. The CDR3 loop reads CASSSNHDTQYF. The CDR3 nucleotides are TGTGCCAGCAGTAGTAACCACGATACGCAGTATTTT.

V is TRBV4-2 and J is TRBJ2-5; D unclear. The germline V gene encodes CDR1 LGHNA and CDR2 YNFKEQ. The CDR3 covers 13 residues. The V gene lost 3 bases and the J gene lost 5 bases, with 10 bases spanning the gap. Written as DNA, the CDR3 is TGTGCCAGCAGCCAGAGTGTACGCGAGACCCAGTACTTC. Its protein is CASSQSVRETQYF.

J is TRBJ2-5 and V is TRBV10-3; 7 positions agree with TRBD1. The J call may be incorrect, as the DNA end agrees better with TRBJ2-7. The CDR3 runs to 14 residues. The germline V gene encodes CDR1 ENHRY and CDR2 SYGVKD. CDR3 loop: CAISGGQNSYEQYF. Written as DNA, the CDR3 is TGTGCCATCAGTGGGGGACAGAACTCCTACGAGCAGTACTTC.

This chain links TRBV9 with TRBJ2-5, with 10 nucleotides matching TRBD2. The CDR3 is 15 residues long. Germline CDR1 reads SGDLS; CDR2 reads YYNGEE. J lost 0 bases, V lost 4 bases, and 3 bases had no gene match. The CDR3 protein is CASSSGLANQETQYF. CDR3 DNA: TGTGCCAGCAGCTCGGGACTAGCGAACCAAGAGACCCAGTACTTC.

This clone was found a few times. The V and J genes are TRBV4-2 and TRBJ2-5; 9 nucleotides line up with TRBD2. The CDR3 is made up of 14 amino acids. Germline assignment: CDR1 LGHNA and CDR2 YNFKEQ. The ends lost 3 bases at V and 3 bases at J; junction bases unmatched: 2. DNA of the CDR3: TGTGCCAGCAGCCAGGGACTAGCAGAAGAGACCCAGTACTTC. Amino acid sequence: CASSQGLAEETQYF.

This sequence joins TRBV7-9 and TRBJ1-2, with 10 bases matching TRBD1. Germline loops: CDR1 SEHNR, CDR2 FQNEAQ (reference sequence). Trimming cost V 1 base and J 6 bases; bases outside gene matches: 5. The CDR3 sequence is 15 residues long. DNA of the CDR3: TGTGCCAGCAGCTTAGAGGGGACAGGGGATAATGGCTACACCTTC. It encodes CASSLEGTGDNGYTF. The full variable domain, with the rest looked up from reference TRBV7-9 and TRBJ1-2, is DTGVSQNPRHKITKRGQNVTFRCDPISEHNRLYWYRQTLGQGPEFLTYFQNEAQLEKSRLLSDRFSAERPKGSFSTLEIQRTEQGDSAMYLCASSLEGTGDNGYTFGSGTRLTVV.

The chain has TRBV9 and TRBJ2-1, with 9 bases aligning to TRBD2. The germline V gene encodes CDR1 SGDLS and CDR2 YYNGEE. There are 16 residues in the CDR3. The junction had 6 bases not matched to a gene; V was cut back by 0 bases and J by 5 bases. CDR3 residues: CASSVAGGLADNEQFF. The CDR3 coding sequence is TGTGCCAGCAGCGTAGCTGGGGGACTAGCTGACAATGAGCAGTTCTTC.